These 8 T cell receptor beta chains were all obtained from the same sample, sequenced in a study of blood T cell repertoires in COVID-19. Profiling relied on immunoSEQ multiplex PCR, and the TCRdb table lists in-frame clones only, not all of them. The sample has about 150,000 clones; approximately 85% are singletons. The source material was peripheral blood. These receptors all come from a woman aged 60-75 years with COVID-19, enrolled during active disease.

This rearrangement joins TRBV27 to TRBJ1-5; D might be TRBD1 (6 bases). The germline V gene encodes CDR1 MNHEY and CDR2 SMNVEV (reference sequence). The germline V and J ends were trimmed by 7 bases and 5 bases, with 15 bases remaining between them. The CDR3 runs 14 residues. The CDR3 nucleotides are TGTGCCAGCACCAAACAGGGAGGGGATCAGCCCCAGCATTTT. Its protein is CASTKQGGDQPQHF.

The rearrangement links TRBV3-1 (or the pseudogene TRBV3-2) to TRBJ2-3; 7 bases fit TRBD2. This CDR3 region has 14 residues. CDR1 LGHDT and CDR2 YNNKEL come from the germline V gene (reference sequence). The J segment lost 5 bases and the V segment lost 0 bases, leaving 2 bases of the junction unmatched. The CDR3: CASSQEGGVDTQYF. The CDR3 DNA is TGTGCCAGCAGCCAAGAGGGGGGGGTAGATACGCAGTATTTT.

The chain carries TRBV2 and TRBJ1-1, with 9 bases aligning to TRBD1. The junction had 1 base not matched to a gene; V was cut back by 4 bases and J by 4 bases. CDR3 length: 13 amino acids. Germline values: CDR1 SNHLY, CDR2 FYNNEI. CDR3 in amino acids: CASSGDRATEAFF. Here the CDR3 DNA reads TGTGCCAGCAGTGGGGACAGGGCCACTGAAGCTTTCTTT. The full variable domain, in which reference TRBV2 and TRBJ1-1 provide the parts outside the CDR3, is EPEVTQTPSHQVTQMGQEVILRCVPISNHLYFYWYRQILGQKVEFLVSFYNNEISEKSEIFDDQFSVERPDGSNFTLKIRSTKLEDSAMYFCASSGDRATEAFFGQGTRLTVV.

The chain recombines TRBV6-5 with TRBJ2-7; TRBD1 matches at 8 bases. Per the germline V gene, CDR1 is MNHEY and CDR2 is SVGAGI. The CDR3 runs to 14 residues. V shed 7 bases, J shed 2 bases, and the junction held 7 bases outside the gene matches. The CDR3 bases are TGTGCCAGCAAGAAAGGACAGGGAACCTACGAGCAGTACTTC. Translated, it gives CASKKGQGTYEQYF.

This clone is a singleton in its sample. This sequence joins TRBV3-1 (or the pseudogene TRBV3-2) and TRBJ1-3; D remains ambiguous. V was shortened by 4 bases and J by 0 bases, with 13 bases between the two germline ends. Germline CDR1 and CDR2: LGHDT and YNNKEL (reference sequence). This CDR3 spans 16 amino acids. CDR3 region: CASSPFGPHSGNTIYF. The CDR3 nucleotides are TGTGCCAGCAGCCCCTTCGGTCCTCACTCTGGAAACACCATATATTTT.

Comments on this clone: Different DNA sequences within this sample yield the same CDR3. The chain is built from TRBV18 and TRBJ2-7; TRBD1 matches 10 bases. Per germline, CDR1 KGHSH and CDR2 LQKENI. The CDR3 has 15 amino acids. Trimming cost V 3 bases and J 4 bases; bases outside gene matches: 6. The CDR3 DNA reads TGTGCCAGCTCACCCCCCGGGACAGGGGTTTACGAGCAGTACTTC. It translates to CASSPPGTGVYEQYF.

CDR3 nucleotide sequence: TGTGCCAGCAGTTTCCGGGACAGCGCGAACACCGGGGAGCTGTTTTTT. Translation gives CASSFRDSANTGELFF. The V call is TRBV27, the J call TRBJ2-2, with 7 nucleotides matching TRBD1. The CDR3 extends over 16 amino acids. Germline CDR1 reads MNHEY; CDR2 reads SMNVEV (reference sequence). V shed 3 bases and J 0 bases; nucleotides not matched to a gene: 4.

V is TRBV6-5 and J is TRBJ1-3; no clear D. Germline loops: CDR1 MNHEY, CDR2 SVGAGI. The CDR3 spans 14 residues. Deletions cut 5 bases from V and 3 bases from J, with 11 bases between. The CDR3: CASSHTGVGNTIYF. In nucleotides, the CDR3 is TGTGCCAGCAGTCATACGGGAGTTGGAAACACCATATATTTT.